This entry features one T cell receptor beta chain sequence. Its antigen is unidentified. A second roughly 6 to 12 cycle PCR used barcoded and J-beta primers. TCRdb re-called the 5' RACE reads with MiXCR, one entry per CDR3 protein. The sample carries over a million distinct CDR3 sequences, 45% recorded once. This sample stems from a study of blood T cells in healthy people across ages. Study-level results: Without sorted subsets, naive and antigen-experienced compartments could not be conclusively compared.

Unmatched junction bases numbered 8, after V lost 0 bases and J lost 2 bases. CDR1 is SGHRS and CDR2 is YFSETQ in the germline V gene. The CDR3 is 19 amino acids. The origin of this receptor is a woman aged 55-69 years in good health. The rearrangement uses TRBV5-1 and TRBJ2-3; 14 nucleotides match TRBD2. Sequenced: blood. CDR3 residues: CASSLGYGTSGSVTDTQYF. The CDR3 DNA reads TGCGCCAGCAGCTTGGGCTATGGGACTAGCGGGAGTGTCACAGATACGCAGTATTTT.